The present TCR beta chain was sequenced within a study of blood T cell repertoires in COVID-19. As for the study in general: Samples taken during acute and convalescent COVID-19 were collected in the United States, Italy and Spain.

Measured with immunoSEQ multiplex PCR; TCRdb has only the in-frame clones, and not every one. The sample has about 190,000 clones; approximately 80% are singletons. The clonotype comes from a human donor in a cohort sampled during active COVID-19. Sequences were obtained from peripheral blood.

The CDR3 protein is CASQWLAGEDTQYF. Written as DNA, the CDR3 is TGCGCCAGCCAGTGGCTAGCGGGAGAAGATACGCAGTATTTT. V is TRBV5-1 and J is TRBJ2-3, with 10 bases fitting TRBD2. CDR1 SGHRS and CDR2 YFSETQ come from the germline V gene. The CDR3 runs 14 residues. J was trimmed by 5 bases and V by 7 bases; bases with no gene match: 7. Full variable domain (remainder filled in from reference TRBV5-1 and TRBJ2-3): KAGVTQTPRYLIKTRGQQVTLSCSPISGHRSVSWYQQTPGQGLQFLFEYFSETQRNKGNFPGRFSGRQFSNSRSEMNVSTLELGDSALYLCASQWLAGEDTQYFGPGTRLTVL.